One and the same sample provided the 26 T cell receptor beta chains below, sequenced in a study of blood T cell repertoires in COVID-19. Assay: immunoSEQ multiplex PCR; the TCRdb copy retains only in-frame clones and omits some. The sample records roughly 250,000 clones, roughly 90% being singletons. The sequencing sample was made of peripheral blood. The receptor source for this set is a woman aged 25 to 39 with COVID-19, enrolled during active disease.

The rearrangement joins TRBV6-2 or TRBV6-3 to TRBJ2-7, with D unresolved. The CDR3 has 12 residues. The germline V gene has CDR1 MNHEY and CDR2 SVGEGT. V was clipped by 4 bases and J by 0 bases, with 4 bases between them. Here the CDR3 DNA reads TGTGCCAGCAGTTTCCTCTCCTACGAGCAGTACTTC. Translating gives CASSFLSYEQYF.

Written as DNA, the CDR3 is TGTGCCAGCAGTTACCAGGGGGCCGACAACAATGAGCAGTTCTTC. It translates to CASSYQGADNNEQFF. The genes are TRBV6-5 and TRBJ2-1; the match to TRBD1 covers 8 bases. The CDR3 runs to 15 residues. Germline V gives CDR1 MNHEY, CDR2 SVGAGI. V gave up 2 bases and J gave up 5 bases; unmatched junction bases: 5.

The gene calls are TRBV5-1 and TRBJ1-5; a weak D match, TRBD1 (5 bases). V lost 0 bases to trimming and J lost 3 bases, with 10 bases between them. This CDR3 comprises 15 residues. Germline V lookup: CDR1 SGHRS, CDR2 YFSETQ. CDR3 loop: CASSLGAGYNQPQHF. As DNA, the CDR3 is TGCGCCAGCAGCTTGGGGGCAGGGTACAATCAGCCCCAGCATTTT. Full variable domain (remainder filled in from reference TRBV5-1 and TRBJ1-5): KAGVTQTPRYLIKTRGQQVTLSCSPISGHRSVSWYQQTPGQGLQFLFEYFSETQRNKGNFPGRFSGRQFSNSRSEMNVSTLELGDSALYLCASSLGAGYNQPQHFGDGTRLSIL.

This clone has only a few counts. The chain employs TRBV5-1 and TRBJ1-4; D possibly corresponds to TRBD1 (5 bases). Germline CDR1 is SGHRS and CDR2 is YFSETQ. Trimming removed 5 bases at V and 13 bases at J, with 15 bases between. The CDR3 extends over 12 amino acids. The CDR3 sequence: CASSPGEDGLFF. CDR3 DNA sequence: TGCGCCAGCAGTCCGGGGGAGGACGGACTGTTTTTT. Drawing the rest from reference TRBV5-1 and TRBJ1-4, the complete variable domain is KAGVTQTPRYLIKTRGQQVTLSCSPISGHRSVSWYQQTPGQGLQFLFEYFSETQRNKGNFPGRFSGRQFSNSRSEMNVSTLELGDSALYLCASSPGEDGLFFGSGTQLSVL.

V gene TRBV19 combines with J gene TRBJ2-7; 8 bases are a match to TRBD2. The CDR3 runs 15 residues. CDR1 is LNHDA, CDR2 SQIVND, per germline (reference sequence). The J segment lost 2 bases and the V segment lost 1 base, leaving 4 bases of the junction unmatched. The CDR3 bases are TGTGCCAGTAGTATAGCCGGGGGGGCTACCTACGAGCAGTACTTC. Amino acids: CASSIAGGATYEQYF.

The chain combines TRBV11-2 with TRBJ2-2; 9 nucleotides match TRBD1. The junction had 10 bases not matched to a gene; V was cut back by 5 bases and J by 3 bases. CDR3 size: 17 residues. Per germline, CDR1 SGHAT and CDR2 FQNNGV. The CDR3 is CASSVPGQGPDTGELFF. CDR3 coding DNA: TGTGCCAGCAGCGTACCGGGACAGGGTCCGGACACCGGGGAGCTGTTTTTT.

V gene TRBV7-8 combines with J gene TRBJ1-4; D not certain. The CDR3 is 18 residues long. Trimming took 0 bases from V and 0 from J, leaving 14 bases between them. Germline CDR1 is SGHVS and CDR2 is FQNEAQ. The CDR3 DNA sequence: TGTGCCAGCAGCTTAGCTGAGGAACCCATTCCAACTAATGAAAAACTGTTTTTT. It is translated as CASSLAEEPIPTNEKLFF.

The chain uses TRBV6-5 and TRBJ2-3; maybe TRBD1 (6 bases). Per the germline V gene, CDR1 is MNHEY and CDR2 is SVGAGI. CDR3 length: 15 amino acids. V was trimmed by 11 bases and J by 0 bases, leaving 18 bases between them. The CDR3 loop is CAGAYGTHSTDTQYF. In DNA form, the CDR3 reads TGTGCCGGAGCCTACGGGACACATAGCACAGATACGCAGTATTTT.

The V call is TRBV28, the J call TRBJ2-2; D might be TRBD2 (6 bases). Between the trimmed V and J ends, which lost 7 bases and 5 bases, there was a span of 14 bases. Per germline, CDR1 MDHEN and CDR2 SYDVKM. This CDR3 has 14 amino acids. The CDR3 sequence is CASKAGPRTGELFF. The CDR3 coding sequence is TGTGCCAGCAAGGCGGGGCCGCGTACCGGGGAGCTGTTTTTT.

V is TRBV19 and J is TRBJ2-7; maybe TRBD2 (5 bases). This CDR3 is built from 14 residues. Germline lookup yields CDR1 LNHDA and CDR2 SQIVND (reference sequence). V was cut by 3 bases and J by 6 bases, with 15 bases left in between. The CDR3 DNA reads TGTGCCAGTAGTATCACGGGGTTTAGTCTCGAGCAGTACTTC. This sequence encodes CASSITGFSLEQYF.

The J gene is TRBJ1-2, the V gene TRBV5-1, with D uncertain. The CDR3 covers 13 residues. Trimming left V 0 bases short and J 4 bases short, with 7 bases between. Germline loops: CDR1 SGHRS, CDR2 YFSETQ. CDR3 region: CASSLAGVYGYTF. CDR3 coding DNA: TGCGCCAGCAGCTTGGCCGGGGTCTATGGCTACACCTTC.

The rearrangement joins TRBV19 to TRBJ1-5; tentatively, D is TRBD1 (5 bases). The CDR3 spans 17 residues. The germline V and J ends were trimmed by 3 bases and 7 bases, with 22 bases remaining between them. Germline CDR1 is LNHDA and CDR2 is SQIVND (reference sequence). In nucleotides, the CDR3 is TGTGCCAGTAGTATCGGGGGTGGTCAGGGAGCTTTCCAGCCCCAGCATTTT. Translation: CASSIGGGQGAFQPQHF. Combining the CDR3 with reference TRBV19 and TRBJ1-5 gives the whole variable domain DGGITQSPKYLFRKEGQNVTLSCEQNLNHDAMYWYRQDPGQGLRLIYYSQIVNDFQKGDIAEGYSVSREKKESFPLTVTSAQKNPTAFYLCASSIGGGQGAFQPQHFGDGTRLSIL.

This rearrangement joins TRBV28 to TRBJ2-7; 8 nucleotides line up with TRBD1. Germline lookup yields CDR1 MDHEN and CDR2 SYDVKM. J was trimmed by 4 bases and V by 7 bases; bases with no gene match: 9. The CDR3 has 14 residues. The CDR3: CASKTQGAGYEQYF. CDR3 DNA sequence: TGTGCCAGCAAGACGCAGGGGGCGGGGTACGAGCAGTACTTC.

This clone is a singleton in its sample. The J gene is TRBJ1-1, the V gene TRBV5-1, with 7 bases that match TRBD1. The CDR3 consists of 13 residues. The V gene's germline CDR1 is SGHRS and CDR2 YFSETQ. V trimming: 4 bases; J trimming: 7 bases; junction bases outside the gene matches: 7. CDR3 loop: CASSRDRLYEAFF. The CDR3 DNA is TGCGCCAGCAGCCGGGACAGACTATATGAAGCTTTCTTT.

V is TRBV29-1 and J is TRBJ2-5; D is perhaps TRBD2 (5 bases). Trimming pared 4 bases from V and 4 bases from J, leaving 7 bases between. The germline CDR1 and CDR2 sequences are SQVTM and ANQGSEA. The CDR3 contains 11 residues. CDR3 DNA: TGCAGCGTTGGTGAGGGAGAGACCCAGTACTTC. Its translation is CSVGEGETQYF.

The CDR3 spells CASNYRQGSGRAFF. CDR3 DNA sequence: TGTGCCAGCAACTACCGCCAGGGCTCGGGTCGGGCTTTCTTT. This chain links TRBV28 with TRBJ1-1, with D possibly being TRBD1 (5 bases). The CDR3 spans 14 residues. Germline loops: CDR1 MDHEN, CDR2 SYDVKM. Trimming stripped 7 bases from V and 11 bases from J, with 23 bases between.

The genes are TRBV11-3 and TRBJ2-2; TRBD2 matches at 9 bases. J lost 3 bases, V lost 5 bases, and 4 bases had no gene match. CDR1 SGHNT and CDR2 YENEEA come from the germline V gene. CDR3 length: 15 residues. CDR3 residues: CASSPIAGDTGELFF. The DNA for the CDR3 is TGTGCCAGCAGCCCGATAGCGGGGGACACCGGGGAGCTGTTTTTT.

This chain connects TRBV27 to TRBJ1-3; D may be TRBD1 (5 bases). This CDR3 spans 17 amino acids. V was trimmed by 1 base and J by 0 bases, leaving 13 bases between them. Per the germline V gene, CDR1 is MNHEY and CDR2 is SMNVEV (reference sequence). The CDR3 protein is CASSLWGPGSSGNTIYF. CDR3 nucleotide sequence: TGTGCCAGCAGTTTATGGGGCCCGGGTAGCTCTGGAAACACCATATATTTT.

This rearrangement joins TRBV27 to TRBJ2-1; D is possibly TRBD1 (6 bases). The CDR3 runs 12 residues. Trimming stripped 8 bases from V and 5 bases from J, with 10 bases between. Germline CDR1 reads MNHEY; CDR2 reads SMNVEV (reference sequence). The CDR3 region has the DNA TGTGCCAGCTGGGACACTCACAATGAGCAGTTCTTC. Protein: CASWDTHNEQFF.

V is TRBV18 and J is TRBJ1-4; D may be TRBD1 (6 bases). CDR3 size: 16 residues. The germline gives CDR1 KGHSH, CDR2 LQKENI. V lost 2 bases and J lost 0, with 10 bases in between. The CDR3 nucleotides are TGTGCCAGCTCACCAGGGACACCGACAACTAATGAAAAACTGTTTTTT. This codes for CASSPGTPTTNEKLFF.

For this clone: This sample includes further DNA sequences coding for the same CDR3. V is TRBV6-5 and J is TRBJ1-1; D uncertain. Germline lookup yields CDR1 MNHEY and CDR2 SVGAGI. V gave up 2 bases and J gave up 1 base, with 5 bases separating them. The length of the CDR3 is 13 residues. The CDR3 spells CASSYTENTEAFF. CDR3 DNA sequence: TGTGCCAGCAGTTACACTGAGAACACTGAAGCTTTCTTT.

The V gene is TRBV5-1, the J gene TRBJ2-7, with D hard to call. The V gene's germline CDR1 is SGHRS and CDR2 YFSETQ. Trimming left V 1 base short and J 2 bases short, with 7 bases between. The CDR3 consists of 13 residues. As DNA, the CDR3 is TGCGCCAGCAGCTTGCTTGAGACCTACGAGCAGTACTTC. It is translated as CASSLLETYEQYF. Variable domain in full (rest from reference TRBV5-1 and TRBJ2-7): KAGVTQTPRYLIKTRGQQVTLSCSPISGHRSVSWYQQTPGQGLQFLFEYFSETQRNKGNFPGRFSGRQFSNSRSEMNVSTLELGDSALYLCASSLLETYEQYFGPGTRLTVT.

A single count supports this clone. This sequence joins TRBV7-9 and TRBJ2-3, with 12 bases lining up with TRBD2. Germline V lookup: CDR1 SEHNR, CDR2 FQNEAQ (reference sequence). The V segment lost 5 bases and the J segment 5 bases; nucleotides outside the gene matches: 2. The CDR3 runs to 14 residues. The CDR3 DNA reads TGTGCCAGCAGCCCTAGCGGGGGGGGAGATACGCAGTATTTT. It is translated as CASSPSGGGDTQYF.

The chain recombines TRBV9 with TRBJ2-1; 11 bases fit TRBD2. Trimming took 3 bases from V and 5 from J; bases not matched to a gene: 10. Germline V gene sequence: CDR1 SGDLS, CDR2 YYNGEE. The CDR3 runs 17 residues. CDR3 amino acids: CASSGGVTSGDHNEQFF. The DNA for the CDR3 is TGTGCCAGCAGCGGAGGGGTGACTAGCGGGGATCACAATGAGCAGTTCTTC.

V gene TRBV7-8 combines with J gene TRBJ1-1, with D possibly TRBD1 on 6 matching bases. The CDR3 sequence is 14 residues long. Trimming pared 5 bases from V and 1 base from J, leaving 11 bases between. Germline CDR1 is SGHVS and CDR2 is FQNEAQ. DNA of the CDR3: TGTGCCAGCAGCCCGAGCAGGGGGAACACTGAAGCTTTCTTT. This translates into CASSPSRGNTEAFF.

V gene TRBV11-2 combines with J gene TRBJ2-1; tentatively, D is TRBD2 (5 bases). Germline CDR1 SGHAT, CDR2 FQNNGV. V dropped 5 bases and J dropped 5 bases, with 10 bases sitting between them. The CDR3 spans 13 residues. The CDR3 sequence is CASSTGLDNEQFF. The CDR3 nucleotides are TGTGCCAGCAGCACTGGACTCGACAATGAGCAGTTCTTC.